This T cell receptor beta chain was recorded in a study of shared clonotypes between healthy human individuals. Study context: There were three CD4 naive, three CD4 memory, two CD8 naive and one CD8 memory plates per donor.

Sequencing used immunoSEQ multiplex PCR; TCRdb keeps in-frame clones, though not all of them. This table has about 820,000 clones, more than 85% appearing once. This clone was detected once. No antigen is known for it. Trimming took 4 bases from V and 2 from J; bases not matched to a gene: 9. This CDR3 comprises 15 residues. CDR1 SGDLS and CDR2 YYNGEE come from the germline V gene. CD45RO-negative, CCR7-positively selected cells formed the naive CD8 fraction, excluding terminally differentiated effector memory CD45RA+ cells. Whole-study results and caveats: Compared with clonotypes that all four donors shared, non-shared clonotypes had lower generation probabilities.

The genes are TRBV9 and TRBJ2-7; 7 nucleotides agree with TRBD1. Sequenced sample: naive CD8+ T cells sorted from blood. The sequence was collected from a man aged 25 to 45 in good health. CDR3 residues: CASSPYDRATYEQYF. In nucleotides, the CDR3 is TGTGCCAGCAGCCCTTACGACAGGGCTACCTACGAGCAGTACTTC.